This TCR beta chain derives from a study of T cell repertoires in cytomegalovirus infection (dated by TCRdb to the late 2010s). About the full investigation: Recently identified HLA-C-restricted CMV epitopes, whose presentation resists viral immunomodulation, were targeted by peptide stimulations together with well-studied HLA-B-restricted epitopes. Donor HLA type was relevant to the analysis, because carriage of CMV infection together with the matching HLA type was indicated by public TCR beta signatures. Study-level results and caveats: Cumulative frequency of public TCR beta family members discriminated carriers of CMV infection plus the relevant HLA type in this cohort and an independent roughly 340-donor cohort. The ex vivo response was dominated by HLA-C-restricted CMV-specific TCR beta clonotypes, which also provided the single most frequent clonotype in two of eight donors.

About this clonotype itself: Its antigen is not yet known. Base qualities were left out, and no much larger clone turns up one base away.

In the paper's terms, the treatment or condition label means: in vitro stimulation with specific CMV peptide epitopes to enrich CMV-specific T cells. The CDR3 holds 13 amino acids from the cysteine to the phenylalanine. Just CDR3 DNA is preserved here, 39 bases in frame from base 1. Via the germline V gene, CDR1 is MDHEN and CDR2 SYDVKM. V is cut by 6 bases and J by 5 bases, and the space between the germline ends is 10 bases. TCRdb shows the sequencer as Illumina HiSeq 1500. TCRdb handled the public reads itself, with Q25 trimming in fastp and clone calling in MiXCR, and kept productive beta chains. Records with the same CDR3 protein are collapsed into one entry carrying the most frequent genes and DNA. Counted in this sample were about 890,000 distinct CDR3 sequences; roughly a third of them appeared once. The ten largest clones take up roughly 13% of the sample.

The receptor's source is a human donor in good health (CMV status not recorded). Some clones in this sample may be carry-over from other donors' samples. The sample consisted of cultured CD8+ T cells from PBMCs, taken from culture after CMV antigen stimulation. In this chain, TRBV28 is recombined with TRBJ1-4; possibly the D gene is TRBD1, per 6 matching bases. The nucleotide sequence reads TGTGCCAGCAGAACAGGGTGGAATGAAAAACTGTTTTTT. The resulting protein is CASRTGWNEKLFF.